This passage covers 3 T cell receptor beta chains from one sample sequenced in a study of blood T cell repertoires in COVID-19. Produced via immunoSEQ multiplex PCR; TCRdb's table is partial and in-frame only. Among 200,000 or so clones listed, roughly 80% were seen once. The material sequenced was peripheral blood. The receptor source for this set is a woman aged 25 to 39 with acute or convalescent COVID-19.

The rearrangement joins TRBV29-1 to TRBJ1-2; 7 positions agree with TRBD1. This CDR3 is built from 13 residues. V was pared by 4 bases and J by 4 bases, with 6 bases of the junction left unmatched. The V gene's germline CDR1 is SQVTM and CDR2 ANQGSEA. CDR3 nucleotide sequence: TGCAGCGTTGCCCCGACAGGGAGCTATGGCTACACCTTC. Translated, it gives CSVAPTGSYGYTF.

The rearrangement joins TRBV6-5 to TRBJ1-4, with 7 bases identical to TRBD1. CDR3 size: 14 residues. CDR1 is MNHEY, CDR2 SVGAGI, per germline. V lost 2 bases to trimming and J lost 6 bases; unmatched junction nucleotides: 3. The CDR3, as DNA: TGTGCCAGCAGTTACGACAGGGAGGATGAAAAACTGTTTTTT. This encodes CASSYDREDEKLFF.

V usage is TRBV5-6 and J usage is TRBJ2-7, with a tentative D call TRBD1 (6 bases). CDR1 and CDR2 from the germline V gene are SGHDT and YYEEEE. Trimming stripped 4 bases from V and 2 bases from J, with 19 bases between. This CDR3 contains 16 residues. The CDR3 sequence is CASSGGSGAPAYEQYF. Here the CDR3 DNA reads TGTGCCAGCAGCGGGGGTTCAGGGGCACCGGCCTACGAGCAGTACTTC.